Given below is one T cell receptor (beta chain) in context. The data are from a study of blood T cell repertoires in COVID-19. Profiling relied on immunoSEQ multiplex PCR, and the TCRdb table lists in-frame clones only, not all of them. The table includes approximately 60,000 clones, about 81% detected once. The germline CDR1 and CDR2 sequences are MNHEY and SMNVEV (reference sequence). This CDR3 is 14 amino acids long. V was cut by 3 bases and J by 2 bases, with 8 bases left in between. The sequencing input was peripheral blood. The clonotype originates from a man older than 75 with acute or convalescent COVID-19. The V and J genes are TRBV27 and TRBJ1-3; D is uncertain. CDR3 protein: CASSFRGTGNTIYF. DNA of the CDR3: TGTGCCAGCAGTTTTAGAGGGACTGGAAACACCATATATTTT.